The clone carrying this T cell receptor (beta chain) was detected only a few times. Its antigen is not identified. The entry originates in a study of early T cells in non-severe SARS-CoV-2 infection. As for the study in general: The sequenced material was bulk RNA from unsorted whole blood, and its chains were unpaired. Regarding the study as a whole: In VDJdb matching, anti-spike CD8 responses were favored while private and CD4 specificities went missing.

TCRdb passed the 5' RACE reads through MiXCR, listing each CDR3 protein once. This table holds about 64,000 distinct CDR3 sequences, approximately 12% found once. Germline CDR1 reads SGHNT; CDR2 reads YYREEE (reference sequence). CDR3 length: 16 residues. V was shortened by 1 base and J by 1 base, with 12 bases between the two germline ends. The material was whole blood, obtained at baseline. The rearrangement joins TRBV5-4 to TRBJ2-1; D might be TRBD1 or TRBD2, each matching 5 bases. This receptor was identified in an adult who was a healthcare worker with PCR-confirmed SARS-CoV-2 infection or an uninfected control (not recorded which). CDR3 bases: TGTGCCAGCAGCTTGCGTATTGGGGGATCCTACAATGAGCAGTTCTTC. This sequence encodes CASSLRIGGSYNEQFF.